This entry features one T cell receptor (beta chain) sequence. This record comes from a study of Ad26.COV2.S vaccination and SARS-CoV-2 variants. This CDR3 is built from 12 residues. Per germline, CDR1 SGHKS and CDR2 YYEKEE (reference sequence). V dropped 6 bases and J dropped 8 bases, with 14 bases sitting between them. Assay used: immunoSEQ multiplex PCR; TCRdb lists only in-frame clones, some missing. The sample contains a few hundred thousand clones, approximately 89% of which appear only once. The treatment: some 20 received Ad26.COV2.S at low or high dose, single or two shots; roughly five received placebo; per-sample allocation not given. Day 63 after the first vaccine or placebo injection was the time point for sampling.

The starting material was peripheral blood, obtained in a trial of Ad26.COV2.S vaccine versus placebo. The sequence was collected from a person between 18 and 60 years old who received the Ad26.COV2.S COVID-19 vaccine or a placebo. V and J are TRBV5-5 and TRBJ1-2; unclear D gene. CDR3 sequence reads: CASTTRLYGYTF. The CDR3 coding sequence is TGTGCCAGCACCACGAGACTATACGGCTACACCTTC.